This T cell receptor (beta chain) was identified during a study of beta chain features in type 1 diabetes. The study's findings and limits: TCRB CDR3 length was moderately but significantly reduced in all four CD4+ subsets of Type 1 diabetes patients.

This clone was observed a few times. The antigen remains undetermined. Trimming removed 4 bases from V and 4 bases from J; junction bases left unmatched: 10. The CDR3 is 15 amino acids. Germline CDR1 is SQVTM and CDR2 is ANQGSEA. TCRB transcripts that were expressed got sequenced, as all of the isolated RNA had been reverse transcribed. Libraries were prepared by immunoSEQ multiplex PCR; TCRdb keeps only in-frame clonotypes and omits some of them. In the table there are 250,000 to 300,000 clones, roughly 25% of which are singletons. Sequencing was carried out using naive CD4+ T cells from blood. This TCR came from a woman aged 25 to 45 with type 1 diabetes. This chain connects TRBV29-1 to TRBJ2-1, with 7 nucleotides matching TRBD2. CDR3 loop: CSVGGGFGLYNEQFF. The CDR3 region has the DNA TGCAGCGTTGGGGGAGGGTTTGGCCTGTACAATGAGCAGTTCTTC.